Here is one T cell receptor (beta chain) with its context. As yet, its antigen is unknown. This entry is derived from a study of T cells in localized non-small cell lung cancer. Study results and caveats: Researchers found a median about 53 of the top 100 tumor clones in adjacent lung.

The CDR3 totals 15 residues. Germline values: CDR1 SGHAT, CDR2 FQNNGV. The junction had 6 bases not matched to a gene; V was cut back by 5 bases and J by 4 bases. Here immunoSEQ multiplex PCR was the method, and the copy in TCRdb shows in-frame clones only, minus some. The data contain 31,000 or so clones, 89% of them seen just once; the ten biggest clones take up 10%. The material was peripheral blood, obtained before any cancer treatment. V gene TRBV11-2 combines with J gene TRBJ2-1, with 9 bases identical to TRBD1. The TCR originated in a woman between 40 and 69 years old with stage I lung adenocarcinoma. The CDR3 DNA reads as TGTGCCAGCAGCCAAGAGACAGGGGGATACAATGAGCAGTTCTTC. It codes for CASSQETGGYNEQFF.